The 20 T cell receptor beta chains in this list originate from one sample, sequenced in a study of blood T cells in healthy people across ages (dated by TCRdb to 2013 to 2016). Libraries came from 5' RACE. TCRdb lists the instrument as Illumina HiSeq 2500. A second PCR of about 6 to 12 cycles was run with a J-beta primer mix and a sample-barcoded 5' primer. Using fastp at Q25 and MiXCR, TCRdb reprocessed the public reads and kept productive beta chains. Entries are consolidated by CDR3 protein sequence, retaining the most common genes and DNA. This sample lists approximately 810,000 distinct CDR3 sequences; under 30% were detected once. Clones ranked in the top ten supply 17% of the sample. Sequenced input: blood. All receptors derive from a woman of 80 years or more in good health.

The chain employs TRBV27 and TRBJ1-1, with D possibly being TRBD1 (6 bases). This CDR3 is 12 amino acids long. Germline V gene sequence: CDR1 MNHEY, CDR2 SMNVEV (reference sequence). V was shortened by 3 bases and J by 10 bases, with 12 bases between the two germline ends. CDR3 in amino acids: CASSLEGGLAFF. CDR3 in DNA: TGTGCCAGCAGTTTGGAAGGGGGGCTAGCTTTCTTT.

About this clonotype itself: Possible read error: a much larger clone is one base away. CDR3 protein: CATKPGQEPSGANVLTF. CDR3 coding DNA: TGTGCCACCAAGCCGGGACAGGAACCTTCTGGGGCCAACGTCCTGACTTTC. This chain uses TRBV10-3 with TRBJ2-6, with TRBD1 identical over 8 bases. V gave up 10 bases and J gave up 1 base; unmatched junction bases: 12. Per the germline V gene, CDR1 is ENHRY and CDR2 is SYGVKD. The CDR3 consists of 17 residues.

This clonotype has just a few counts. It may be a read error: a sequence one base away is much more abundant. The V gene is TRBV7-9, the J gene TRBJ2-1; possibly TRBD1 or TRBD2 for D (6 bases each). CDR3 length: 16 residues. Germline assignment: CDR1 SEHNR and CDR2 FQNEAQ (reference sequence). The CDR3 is CVSSLAGGLSYNEQFF. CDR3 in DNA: TGTGTCAGCAGCTTAGCCGGGGGCCTCTCCTACAATGAGCAGTTCTTC.

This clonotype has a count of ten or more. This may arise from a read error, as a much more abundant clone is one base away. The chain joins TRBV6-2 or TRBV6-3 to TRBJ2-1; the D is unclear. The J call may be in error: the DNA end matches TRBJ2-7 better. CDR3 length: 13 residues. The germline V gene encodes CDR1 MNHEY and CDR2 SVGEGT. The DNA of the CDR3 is TGTGCCAGCAGTTATGGATCCTACAATGAGCAGTACTTC. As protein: CASSYGSYNEQYF.

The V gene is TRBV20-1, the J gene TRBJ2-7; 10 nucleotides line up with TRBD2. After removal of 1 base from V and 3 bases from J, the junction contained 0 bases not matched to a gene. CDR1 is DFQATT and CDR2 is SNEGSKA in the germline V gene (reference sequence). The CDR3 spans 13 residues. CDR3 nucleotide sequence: TGCAGTGCTAGAGGACTAGCGGGCTACGAGCAGTACTTC. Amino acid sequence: CSARGLAGYEQYF.

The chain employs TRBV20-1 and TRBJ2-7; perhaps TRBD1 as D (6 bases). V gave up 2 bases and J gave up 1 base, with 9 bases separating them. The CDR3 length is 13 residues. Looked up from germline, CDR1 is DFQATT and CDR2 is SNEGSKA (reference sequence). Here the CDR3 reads CSARPGQSYEQYF. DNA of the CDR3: TGCAGTGCTAGACCAGGACAGTCCTACGAGCAGTACTTC.

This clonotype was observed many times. The CDR3 loop is CSARVRLTHIQYF. DNA for the CDR3: TGCAGTGCTAGAGTTCGACTAACCCACATTCAGTACTTC. The V call is TRBV20-1, the J call TRBJ2-4, with a tentative D call TRBD2 (5 bases). This CDR3 spans 13 amino acids. Trimming took off 1 base at V and 8 bases at J, with 12 bases between the two ends. The germline CDR1 and CDR2 sequences are DFQATT and SNEGSKA (reference sequence).

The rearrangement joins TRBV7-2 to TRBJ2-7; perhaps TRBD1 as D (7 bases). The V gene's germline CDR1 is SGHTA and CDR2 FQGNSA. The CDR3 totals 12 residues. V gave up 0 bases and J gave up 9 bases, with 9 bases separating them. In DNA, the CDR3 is TGTGCCAGCAGCTTAGCTCAGGGGGGGCAGTACTTC. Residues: CASSLAQGGQYF. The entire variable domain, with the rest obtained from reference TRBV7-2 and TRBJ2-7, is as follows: GAGVSQSPSNKVTEKGKDVELRCDPISGHTALYWYRQSLGQGLEFLIYFQGNSAPDKSGLPSDRFSAERTGGSVSTLTIQRTQQEDSAVYLCASSLAQGGQYFGPGTRLTVT.

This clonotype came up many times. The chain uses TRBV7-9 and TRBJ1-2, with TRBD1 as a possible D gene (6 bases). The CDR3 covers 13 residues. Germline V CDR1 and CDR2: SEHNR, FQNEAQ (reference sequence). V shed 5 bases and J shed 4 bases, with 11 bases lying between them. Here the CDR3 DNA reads TGTGCCAGCAGCAGCGGACAGATCTATGGCTACACCTTC. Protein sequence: CASSSGQIYGYTF.

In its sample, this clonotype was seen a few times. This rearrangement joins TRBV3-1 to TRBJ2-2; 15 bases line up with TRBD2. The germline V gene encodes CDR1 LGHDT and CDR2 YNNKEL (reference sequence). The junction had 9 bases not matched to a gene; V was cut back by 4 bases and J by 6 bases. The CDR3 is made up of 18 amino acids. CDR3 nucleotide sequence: TGTGCCAGCAGCCCCCCGGGACTAGCGGGGGGAAAAGCCGGGGAGCTGTTTTTT. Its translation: CASSPPGLAGGKAGELFF.

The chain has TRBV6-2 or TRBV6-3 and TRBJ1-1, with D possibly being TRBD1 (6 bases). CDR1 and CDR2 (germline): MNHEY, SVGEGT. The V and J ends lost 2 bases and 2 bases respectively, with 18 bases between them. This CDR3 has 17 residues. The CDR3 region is CASSYGGGGGPNTEAFF. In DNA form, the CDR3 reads TGTGCCAGCAGTTACGGCGGAGGGGGGGGCCCCAACACTGAAGCTTTCTTT.

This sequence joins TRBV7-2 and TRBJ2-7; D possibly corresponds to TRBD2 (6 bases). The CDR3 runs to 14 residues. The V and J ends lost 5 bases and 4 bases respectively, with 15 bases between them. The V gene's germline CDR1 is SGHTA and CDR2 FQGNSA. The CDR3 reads CTSSPEGTVYEQYF. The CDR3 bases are TGTACCAGCAGCCCCGAGGGGACTGTTTACGAGCAGTACTTC.

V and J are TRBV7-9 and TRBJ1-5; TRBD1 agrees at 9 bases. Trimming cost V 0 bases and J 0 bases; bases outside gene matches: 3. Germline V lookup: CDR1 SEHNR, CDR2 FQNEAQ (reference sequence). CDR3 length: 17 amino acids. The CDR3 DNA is TGTGCCAGCAGCTTAGCCGGGACAGGGCTTAGCAATCAGCCCCAGCATTTT. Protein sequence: CASSLAGTGLSNQPQHF.

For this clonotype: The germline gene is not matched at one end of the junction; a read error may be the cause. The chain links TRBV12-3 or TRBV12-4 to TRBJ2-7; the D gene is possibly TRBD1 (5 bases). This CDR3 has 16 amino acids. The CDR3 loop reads CTSSPRQSFSYNEQYF. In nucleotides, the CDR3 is TGTACCAGCAGTCCAAGACAGTCCTTCTCCTACAATGAGCAGTACTTC.

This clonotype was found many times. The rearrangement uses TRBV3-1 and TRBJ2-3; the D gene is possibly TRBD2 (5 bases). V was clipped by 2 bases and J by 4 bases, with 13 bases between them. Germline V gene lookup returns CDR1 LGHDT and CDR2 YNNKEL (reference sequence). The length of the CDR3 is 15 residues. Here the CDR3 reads CASSQPDGGPDTQYF. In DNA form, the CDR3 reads TGTGCCAGCAGCCAACCGGACGGAGGCCCAGATACGCAGTATTTT.

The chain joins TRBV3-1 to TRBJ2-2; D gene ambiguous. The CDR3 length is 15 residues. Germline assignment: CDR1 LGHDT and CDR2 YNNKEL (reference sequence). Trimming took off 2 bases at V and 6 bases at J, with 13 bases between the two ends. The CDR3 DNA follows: TGTGCCAGCAGCCAATCCCCACCTAAGGCCGGGGAGCTGTTTTTT. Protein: CASSQSPPKAGELFF.

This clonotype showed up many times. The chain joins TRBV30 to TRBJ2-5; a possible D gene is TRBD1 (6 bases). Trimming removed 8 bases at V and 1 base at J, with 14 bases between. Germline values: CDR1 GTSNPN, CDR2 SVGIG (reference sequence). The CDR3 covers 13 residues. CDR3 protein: CAASQGSQETQYF. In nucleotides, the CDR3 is TGTGCCGCGTCACAGGGCAGCCAAGAGACCCAGTACTTC.

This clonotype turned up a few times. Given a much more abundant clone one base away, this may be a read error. The CDR3 loop reads CASSLENRTGQFF. The DNA for the CDR3 is TGCGCCAGCAGCTTGGAAAACAGGACTGGGCAGTTCTTC. The chain has TRBV5-1 and TRBJ2-1, with D perhaps given as TRBD1 or TRBD2 (5 bases each). CDR1 is SGHRS and CDR2 is YFSETQ in the germline V gene. The CDR3 sequence is 13 residues long. V was shortened by 0 bases and J by 12 bases, with 13 bases between the two germline ends.

CDR3 DNA: TGCAGTGCTAGAGGAGGGGGCAGCGATCAGCCCCAGCATTTT. Protein: CSARGGGSDQPQHF. This rearrangement joins TRBV20-1 to TRBJ1-5; TRBD1 aligns across 7 bases. This CDR3 is 14 amino acids long. Germline-derived CDR1 and CDR2 are DFQATT and SNEGSKA (reference sequence). Unmatched junction bases numbered 5, after V lost 1 base and J lost 5 bases.

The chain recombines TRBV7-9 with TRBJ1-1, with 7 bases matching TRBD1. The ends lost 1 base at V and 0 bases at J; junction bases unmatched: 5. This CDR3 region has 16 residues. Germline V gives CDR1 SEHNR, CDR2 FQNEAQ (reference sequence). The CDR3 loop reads CASSLGTGLMNTEAFF. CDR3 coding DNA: TGTGCCAGCAGCTTAGGGACAGGTCTTATGAACACTGAAGCTTTCTTT.